This T cell receptor beta chain was identified during a study of Ad26.COV2.S vaccination and SARS-CoV-2 variants. The sample holds one count of this clone. Treatment meaning: approximately 18 received Ad26.COV2.S at low or high dose, single or two shots; about 5 received placebo; per-sample allocation not given. The samples date from day 63 after the first vaccine or placebo injection. V was clipped by 0 bases and J by 7 bases, with 17 bases between them. CDR3 length: 16 residues. Germline-derived CDR1 and CDR2 are SGHRS and YFSETQ. Profiled with immunoSEQ multiplex PCR; TCRdb holds only in-frame clones, not every one. Of 300,000 to 400,000 clones listed, 88% are singletons.

The specimen was peripheral blood, collected in a trial of Ad26.COV2.S vaccine versus placebo. The V gene is TRBV5-1, the J gene TRBJ2-1; D is possibly TRBD1 or TRBD2 (5 bases each). The receptor comes from a person aged 18-65 years who received the Ad26.COV2.S COVID-19 vaccine or a placebo. The CDR3 nucleotides read TGCGCCAGCAGCTTGGTGGGGGTCCGGATAGGTAATGAGCAGTTCTTC. This sequence encodes CASSLVGVRIGNEQFF.